Below are 22 T cell receptor beta chains sequenced from a single sample in a study of PD-1 blockade in mismatch repair-deficient tumors. Profiling relied on immunoSEQ multiplex PCR, and the TCRdb table lists in-frame clones only, not all of them. There are 40,000 to 60,000 clones in the sample; roughly 80% occur only once, and over 3% lies in the top ten. Sequences were derived from peripheral blood, sampled 4 weeks after starting pembrolizumab. The receptors were gathered from an adult with mismatch repair-deficient cancer.

The chain recombines TRBV15 with TRBJ2-3; D unresolved. CDR3 length: 15 amino acids. V was shortened by 0 bases and J by 2 bases, with 9 bases between the two germline ends. Germline V gene lookup returns CDR1 LNHNV and CDR2 YYDKDF (reference sequence). CDR3 nucleotide sequence: TGTGCCACCAGCAGAGATGAGGTAACCACAGATACGCAGTATTTT. Translating it yields CATSRDEVTTDTQYF.

The chain joins TRBV28 to TRBJ2-3, with D perhaps matching TRBD1 (6 bases). Germline V gives CDR1 MDHEN, CDR2 SYDVKM. This CDR3 comprises 13 residues. V was trimmed by 6 bases and J by 6 bases, leaving 13 bases between them. CDR3 sequence reads: CASRKQGSDTQYF. The CDR3 region has the DNA TGTGCCAGCAGAAAACAGGGCTCGGATACGCAGTATTTT.

The CDR3 protein is CASSINPTAGNTIYF. DNA for the CDR3: TGTGCCAGTAGTATTAACCCAACCGCAGGAAACACCATATATTTT. The V call is TRBV19, the J call TRBJ1-3, with D unclear. The CDR3 spans 15 residues. Trimming removed 3 bases from V and 4 bases from J, with 13 bases in between. Germline-derived CDR1 and CDR2 are LNHDA and SQIVND (reference sequence).

The DNA of the CDR3 is TGTGCCAGCAGCTTAGGTGGCGGGAGGGCGAACACCGGGGAGCTGTTTTTT. Translated, it gives CASSLGGGRANTGELFF. The chain uses TRBV7-6 and TRBJ2-2, with 9 bases that match TRBD2. The CDR3 runs to 17 residues. The V segment lost 1 base and the J segment 0 bases; nucleotides outside the gene matches: 3. From germline, CDR1 is SGHVS and CDR2 FNYEAQ.

The chain couples TRBV19 to TRBJ1-2; D remains ambiguous. This CDR3 region has 12 residues. V lost 7 bases to trimming and J lost 8 bases, with 14 bases between them. Germline CDR1 reads LNHDA; CDR2 reads SQIVND (reference sequence). The CDR3 DNA reads as TGTGCCAGTAATTCCCGAGCGAGCGGCTACACCTTC. It translates to CASNSRASGYTF.

The chain joins TRBV7-6 to TRBJ2-2; 8 nucleotides match TRBD2. V shed 5 bases and J 0 bases; nucleotides not matched to a gene: 2. The CDR3 is 15 amino acids. Germline V lookup: CDR1 SGHVS, CDR2 FNYEAQ. This chain's CDR3 is CASSPGLANTGELFF. The CDR3 region has the DNA TGTGCCAGCAGCCCGGGACTAGCGAACACCGGGGAGCTGTTTTTT. Drawing the rest from reference TRBV7-6 and TRBJ2-2, the complete variable domain is GAGVSQSPRYKVTKRGQDVALRCDPISGHVSLYWYRQALGQGPEFLTYFNYEAQQDKSGLPNDRFSAERPEGSISTLTIQRTEQRDSAMYRCASSPGLANTGELFFGEGSRLTVL.

The chain couples TRBV9 to TRBJ2-7; D might be TRBD1 or TRBD2, each matching 5 bases. Germline V gene data show CDR1 as SGDLS and CDR2 as YYNGEE. V was clipped by 0 bases and J by 0 bases, with 10 bases between them. CDR3 length: 15 amino acids. CDR3 sequence: CASSVDIGASYEQYF. The DNA for the CDR3 is TGTGCCAGCAGCGTAGATATCGGGGCCTCCTACGAGCAGTACTTC.

The gene calls are TRBV7-8 and TRBJ1-3; 7 bases agree with TRBD1. V lost 1 base to trimming and J lost 2 bases; unmatched junction nucleotides: 8. The CDR3 has 17 amino acids. Germline loops: CDR1 SGHVS, CDR2 FQNEAQ. As DNA, the CDR3 is TGTGCCAGCAGCTTAGTTGCCACCGGGACAGCTGGAAACACCATATATTTT. Its protein product is CASSLVATGTAGNTIYF.

J is TRBJ2-7 and V is TRBV6-6; 11 bases are a match to TRBD2. Trimming took 5 bases from V and 3 from J; bases not matched to a gene: 6. This CDR3 comprises 15 residues. Germline-derived CDR1 and CDR2 are MNHNY and SVGAGI (reference sequence). In DNA, the CDR3 is TGTGCCAGCAGTCTAACTAGCGGGAGTGACTACGAGCAGTACTTC. Amino acid sequence: CASSLTSGSDYEQYF.

This clone appeared a single time. The chain combines TRBV19 with TRBJ2-7, with D possibly being TRBD1 or TRBD2 (5 bases each). Deletions cut 2 bases from V and 0 bases from J, with 20 bases between. The CDR3 has 18 amino acids. From germline, CDR1 is LNHDA and CDR2 SQIVND (reference sequence). DNA for the CDR3: TGTGCCAGTAGTATAACGTTCCGGGACCTCGGATCCTCCTACGAGCAGTACTTC. Encoded protein: CASSITFRDLGSSYEQYF.

This rearrangement joins TRBV4-1 to TRBJ2-3; maybe TRBD1 (6 bases). From germline, CDR1 is MGHRA and CDR2 YSYEKL. This CDR3 is 15 amino acids long. Trimming stripped 0 bases from V and 3 bases from J, with 10 bases between. The CDR3 region has the DNA TGCGCCAGCAGCCAAGATTACAGGGAGACAGATACGCAGTATTTT. This sequence encodes CASSQDYRETDTQYF.

This chain joins TRBV7-2 and TRBJ2-7, with D unclear. Trimming took 5 bases from V and 0 from J, leaving 11 bases between them. Per the germline V gene, CDR1 is SGHTA and CDR2 is FQGNSA. The CDR3 is 14 amino acids. CDR3 protein: CASSPSRNSYEQYF. The DNA for the CDR3 is TGTGCCAGCAGCCCCTCCCGCAACTCCTACGAGCAGTACTTC.

This sequence joins TRBV7-2 and TRBJ2-4; 7 nucleotides agree with TRBD1. The CDR3 is made up of 16 amino acids. The junction had 7 bases not matched to a gene; V was cut back by 5 bases and J by 0 bases. Germline V gene sequence: CDR1 SGHTA, CDR2 FQGNSA. This CDR3 is CASSETGRLAKNIQYF. The DNA of the CDR3 is TGTGCCAGCAGCGAGACAGGGCGACTAGCCAAAAACATTCAGTACTTC. Together with reference TRBV7-2 and TRBJ2-4, the CDR3 gives the full variable domain: GAGVSQSPSNKVTEKGKDVELRCDPISGHTALYWYRQSLGQGLEFLIYFQGNSAPDKSGLPSDRFSAERTGGSVSTLTIQRTQQEDSAVYLCASSETGRLAKNIQYFGAGTRLSVL.

The genes are TRBV5-4 and TRBJ2-5, with 9 bases fitting TRBD2. With V trimmed by 3 bases and J by 3 bases, 15 bases remained unmatched. This CDR3 contains 18 residues. CDR1 SGHNT and CDR2 YYREEE come from the germline V gene (reference sequence). Here the CDR3 DNA reads TGTGCCAGCAGCTCCCGTGCCCTAGCGGGAATACGTAAAGAGACCCAGTACTTC. Its translation is CASSSRALAGIRKETQYF.

The chain's CDR3 is CASSTVPGQGTSEQFF. The CDR3, as DNA: TGTGCCAGCAGCACTGTCCCGGGACAGGGAACGAGTGAGCAGTTCTTC. The chain links TRBV5-4 to TRBJ2-1; 9 nucleotides line up with TRBD1. The length of the CDR3 is 16 residues. The germline V gene encodes CDR1 SGHNT and CDR2 YYREEE (reference sequence). The trim removed 4 bases at V and 9 bases at J, leaving 14 bases unmatched.

The chain is built from TRBV10-3 and TRBJ2-1; 10 bases map to TRBD2. Germline lookup yields CDR1 ENHRY and CDR2 SYGVKD. Trimming took 11 bases from V and 6 from J; bases not matched to a gene: 10. This CDR3 comprises 14 residues. The CDR3 reads CAASGSEGGNEQFF. Written as DNA, the CDR3 is TGTGCCGCTAGCGGGAGTGAGGGTGGCAATGAGCAGTTCTTC.

This clone was found a few times. The rearrangement joins TRBV23-1 to TRBJ1-2; D not resolved. TRBV23-1 is sorted into the ORF group, with uncertain function. This CDR3 is 22 amino acids long. The V and J ends lost 3 bases and 5 bases respectively, with 37 bases between them. CDR3 DNA sequence: TGCGCCAGCAGTCACTACAACCTTCTTGCGGCGATGACCACGCAACGGCCTTATGGCTACACCTTC. This gives the protein CASSHYNLLAAMTTQRPYGYTF.

V usage is TRBV11-1 and J usage is TRBJ1-1; no clear D. Germline CDR1 SGHAT, CDR2 FQDESV (reference sequence). CDR3 length equals 14 residues. Trimming pared 6 bases from V and 2 bases from J, leaving 13 bases between. DNA for the CDR3: TGTGCCAGCAGTAGGTCCTACGGTAACACTGAAGCTTTCTTT. Amino acid sequence: CASSRSYGNTEAFF.

V and J are TRBV20-1 and TRBJ2-1; D uncertain. Deletions cut 3 bases from V and 8 bases from J, with 8 bases between. Germline V CDR1 and CDR2: DFQATT, SNEGSKA (reference sequence). CDR3 length: 11 residues. The CDR3 is CSASAFDEQFF. DNA for the CDR3: TGCAGTGCTAGCGCGTTTGATGAGCAGTTCTTC.

The rearrangement links TRBV6-5 to TRBJ1-2; D gene unclear. CDR1 MNHEY and CDR2 SVGAGI come from the germline V gene. V was shortened by 0 bases and J by 2 bases, with 10 bases between the two germline ends. The CDR3 runs 15 residues. CDR3 bases: TGTGCCAGCAGTTACTCTGGAACAACGAACTATGGCTACACCTTC. Encoded protein: CASSYSGTTNYGYTF.

This clone has just one count. The chain couples TRBV4-3 to TRBJ1-1; D may be TRBD1 (5 bases). CDR3 length equals 13 residues. Per the germline V gene, CDR1 is LGHNA and CDR2 is YSLEER. Deletions cut 6 bases from V and 3 bases from J, with 11 bases between. The CDR3, as DNA: TGCGCCAGCAGTCTTGGGGGGGACACTGAAGCTTTCTTT. This encodes CASSLGGDTEAFF.

The rearrangement uses TRBV9 and TRBJ2-1, with TRBD2 matching 9 bases. V lost 0 bases to trimming and J lost 8 bases; unmatched junction nucleotides: 12. The V gene's germline CDR1 is SGDLS and CDR2 YYNGEE. This CDR3 is 17 amino acids long. CDR3 loop: CASSVEDSGSGVDEQFF. Here the CDR3 DNA reads TGTGCCAGCAGCGTAGAGGATAGCGGGAGCGGGGTTGATGAGCAGTTCTTC.